The rows below give T cell receptor beta chains drawn from one sample of a study of early T cells in non-severe SARS-CoV-2 infection. TCRdb used MiXCR to reprocess the 5' RACE reads, holding one entry per CDR3 protein. Of roughly 57,000 distinct CDR3 sequences in the sample, roughly 13% were seen once. Sequenced material: whole blood, taken at baseline. The source is an adult who was a healthcare worker with PCR-confirmed SARS-CoV-2 infection or an uninfected control (not recorded which). Both conserved end residues are part of each CDR3. Fields, in order: V gene, J gene, CDR3 protein.

TRBV12-3/TRBV12-4	TRBJ2-5	CASSLQYQETQYF
TRBV7-2	TRBJ2-3	CASSFEGLVLRDTQYF
TRBV30	TRBJ2-7	CAWSVSGSEQYF
TRBV28	TRBJ2-3	CASSPSGTGVTDTQYF
TRBV7-2	TRBJ2-1	CASSRQGHEQFF
TRBV19	TRBJ1-4	CASSIPGRQNEKLFF
TRBV6-2/TRBV6-3	TRBJ1-3	CASSYLGTQSSGNTIYF
TRBV5-1	TRBJ2-1	CASSWPGIYNEQFF
TRBV27	TRBJ2-2	CASHQGGARELFF
TRBV6-5	TRBJ2-2	CASSYSYAGELFF
TRBV9	TRBJ2-5	CASSAPRTSGRQETQYF
TRBV20-1	TRBJ2-1	CSARGSSGKDNERFF
TRBV6-2/TRBV6-3	TRBJ2-1	CASGGNEQFF
TRBV7-3	TRBJ2-2	CASSLDFSVTGELFF
TRBV12-5	TRBJ1-2	CASGKPGQYYGYTF
TRBV29-1	TRBJ2-7	CSASTAATSYEQYF
TRBV7-2	TRBJ2-1	CASSLTWGDEQFF
TRBV6-1	TRBJ2-3	CASSAHLGRTDTQYF
TRBV18	TRBJ2-2	CASSPPLSRMTNTGELFF
TRBV28	TRBJ2-7	CASSLWAGGNHEQYF
TRBV19	TRBJ2-4	CASTSRASRLAKNIQYF
TRBV27	TRBJ1-1	CASSLAGAMNTEAFF